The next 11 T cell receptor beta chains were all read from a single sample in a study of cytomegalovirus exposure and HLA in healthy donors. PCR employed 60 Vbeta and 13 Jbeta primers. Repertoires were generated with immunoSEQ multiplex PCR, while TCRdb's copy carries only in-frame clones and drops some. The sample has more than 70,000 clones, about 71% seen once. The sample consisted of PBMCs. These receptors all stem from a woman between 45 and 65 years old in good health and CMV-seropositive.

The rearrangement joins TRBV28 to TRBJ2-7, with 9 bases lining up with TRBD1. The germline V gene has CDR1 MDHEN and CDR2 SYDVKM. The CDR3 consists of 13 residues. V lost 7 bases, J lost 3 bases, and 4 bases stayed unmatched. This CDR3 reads CASTLTGGYEQYF. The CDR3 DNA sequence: TGTGCCAGCACCTTGACAGGGGGCTACGAGCAGTACTTC. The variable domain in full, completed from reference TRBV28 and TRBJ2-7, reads DVKVTQSSRYLVKRTGEKVFLECVQDMDHENMFWYRQDPGLGLRLIYFSYDVKMKEKGDIPEGYSVSREKKERFSLILESASTNQTSMYLCASTLTGGYEQYFGPGTRLTVT.

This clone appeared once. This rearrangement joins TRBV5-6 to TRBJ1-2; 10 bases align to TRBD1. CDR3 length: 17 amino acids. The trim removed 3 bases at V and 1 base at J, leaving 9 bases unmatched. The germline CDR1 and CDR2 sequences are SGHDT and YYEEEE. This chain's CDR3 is CASSSRDRGYLNYGYTF. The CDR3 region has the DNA TGTGCCAGCAGCTCCCGGGACAGGGGATATCTTAACTATGGCTACACCTTC.

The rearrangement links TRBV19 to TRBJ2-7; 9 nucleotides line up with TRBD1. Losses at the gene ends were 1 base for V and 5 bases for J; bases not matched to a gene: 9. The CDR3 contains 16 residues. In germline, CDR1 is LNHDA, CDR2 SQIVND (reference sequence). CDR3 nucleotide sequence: TGTGCCAGTAGTATAGGACAGACAGGGGGTCGCGACGAGCAGTACTTC. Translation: CASSIGQTGGRDEQYF.

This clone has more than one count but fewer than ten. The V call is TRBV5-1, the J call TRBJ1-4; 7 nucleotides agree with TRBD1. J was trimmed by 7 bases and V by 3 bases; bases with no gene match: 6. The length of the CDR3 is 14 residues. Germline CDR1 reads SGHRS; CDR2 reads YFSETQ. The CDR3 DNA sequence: TGCGCCAGCAGCTCCGGAGGGGGCGGTGAAAAACTGTTTTTT. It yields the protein CASSSGGGGEKLFF.

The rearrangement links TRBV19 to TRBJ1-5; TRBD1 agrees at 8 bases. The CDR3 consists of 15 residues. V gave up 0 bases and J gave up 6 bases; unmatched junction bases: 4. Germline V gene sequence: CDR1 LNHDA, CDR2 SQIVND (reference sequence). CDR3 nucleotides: TGTGCCAGTAGTATAGACAGGGGGCAGGTTCAGCCCCAGCATTTT. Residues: CASSIDRGQVQPQHF. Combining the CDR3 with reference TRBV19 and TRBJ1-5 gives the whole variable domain DGGITQSPKYLFRKEGQNVTLSCEQNLNHDAMYWYRQDPGQGLRLIYYSQIVNDFQKGDIAEGYSVSREKKESFPLTVTSAQKNPTAFYLCASSIDRGQVQPQHFGDGTRLSIL.

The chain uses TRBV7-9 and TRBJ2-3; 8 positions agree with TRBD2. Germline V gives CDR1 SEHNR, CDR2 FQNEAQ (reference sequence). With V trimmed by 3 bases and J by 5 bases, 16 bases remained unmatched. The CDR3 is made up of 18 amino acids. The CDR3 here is CASSFWSGGLISGDTQYF. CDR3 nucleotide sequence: TGTGCCAGCAGCTTTTGGAGCGGGGGCCTTATATCTGGAGATACGCAGTATTTT.

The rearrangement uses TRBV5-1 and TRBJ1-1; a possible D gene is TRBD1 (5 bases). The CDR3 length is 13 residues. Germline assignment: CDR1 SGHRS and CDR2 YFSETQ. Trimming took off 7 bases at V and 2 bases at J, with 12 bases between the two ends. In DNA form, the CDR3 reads TGCGCCAGCGTCCAGGGTCTAAACACTGAAGCTTTCTTT. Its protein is CASVQGLNTEAFF.

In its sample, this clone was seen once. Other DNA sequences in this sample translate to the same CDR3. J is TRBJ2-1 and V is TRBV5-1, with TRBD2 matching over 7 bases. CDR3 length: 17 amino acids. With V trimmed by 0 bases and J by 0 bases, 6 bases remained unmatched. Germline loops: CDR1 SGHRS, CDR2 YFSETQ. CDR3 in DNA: TGCGCCAGCAGCTTGGGGGGCGGGGGAAGCTCCTACAATGAGCAGTTCTTC. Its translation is CASSLGGGGSSYNEQFF.

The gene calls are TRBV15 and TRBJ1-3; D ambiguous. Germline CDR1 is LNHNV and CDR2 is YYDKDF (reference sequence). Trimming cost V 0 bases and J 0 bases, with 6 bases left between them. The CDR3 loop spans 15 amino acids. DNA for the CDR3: TGTGCCACCAGCAGAGATCCCGGCTCTGGAAACACCATATATTTT. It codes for CATSRDPGSGNTIYF.

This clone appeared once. DNA for the CDR3: TGTGCCAGCAGAAAAGGGGGCGCAACGGACGAGCAGTACTTC. It specifies CASRKGGATDEQYF. This chain links TRBV28 with TRBJ2-7, with 7 bases identical to TRBD1. V dropped 6 bases and J dropped 5; count of bases not matched to a gene: 10. This CDR3 region has 14 residues. Germline V lookup: CDR1 MDHEN, CDR2 SYDVKM.

The CDR3 protein is CASSHAGQGEAFF. CDR3 in DNA: TGTGCCAGCAGCCACGCGGGACAGGGTGAAGCTTTCTTT. The rearrangement links TRBV9 to TRBJ1-1, with TRBD1 identical over 9 bases. V lost 4 bases and J lost 7; bases outside the gene matches: 5. Per the germline V gene, CDR1 is SGDLS and CDR2 is YYNGEE. The CDR3 consists of 13 residues. The full variable domain, completed using reference TRBV9 and TRBJ1-1, is DSGVTQTPKHLITATGQRVTLRCSPRSGDLSVYWYQQSLDQGLQFLIQYYNGEERAKGNILERFSAQQFPDLHSELNLSSLELGDSALYFCASSHAGQGEAFFGQGTRLTVV.